This T cell receptor (beta chain) was sequenced in a study of monozygotic twins with inflammatory bowel disease. Study results and limitations: With inverse Simpson as the measure, TCRbeta diversity was lower in IBD patients than in healthy co-twins.

This CDR3 is 14 amino acids long. Germline loops: CDR1 SGHTA, CDR2 FQGNSA. As concerns this clonotype: The target antigen is unknown.

No DNA is given; TCRdb re-called the 5' RACE reads and lists each CDR3 protein once. This listing includes nearly 450,000 distinct CDR3 sequences. This chain joins TRBV7-2 and TRBJ2-4; TCRdb's assignment of TRBD1 cannot be checked, as there is no DNA. Sequenced: blood. This clonotype originated in a human donor with ulcerative colitis or Crohn's disease, or a healthy co-twin of an affected twin (not recorded which). The CDR3 protein is CASSSGTAQNIQYF.